The 19 T cell receptor beta chains reported below all come from one sample, sequenced in a study of blood T cell repertoires in COVID-19. Assay: immunoSEQ multiplex PCR; the TCRdb copy retains only in-frame clones and omits some. In the table there are tens of thousands of clones, approximately 90% of which are singletons. Sequenced: peripheral blood. The receptors originated from a human donor in a cohort sampled during active COVID-19.

This clone appeared once. The rearrangement uses TRBV7-9 and TRBJ2-3, with D uncertain. The CDR3 totals 13 residues. V lost 3 bases and J lost 9, with 13 bases in between. Germline V gene lookup returns CDR1 SEHNR and CDR2 FQNEAQ (reference sequence). The CDR3 coding sequence is TGTGCCAGCAGCTTTGGCCCCACCGGGACGCAGTATTTT. It encodes CASSFGPTGTQYF.

The chain uses TRBV5-1 and TRBJ2-5; 10 bases match TRBD2. The V and J ends lost 4 bases and 9 bases, in that order; junction bases with no gene match: 12. CDR1 is SGHRS and CDR2 is YFSETQ in the germline V gene. This CDR3 is 15 amino acids long. The CDR3 here is CASSDIAGGGGAQYF. CDR3 DNA: TGCGCCAGCAGCGACATAGCGGGGGGTGGTGGTGCCCAGTACTTC. The full variable domain, in which reference TRBV5-1 and TRBJ2-5 provide the parts outside the CDR3, is KAGVTQTPRYLIKTRGQQVTLSCSPISGHRSVSWYQQTPGQGLQFLFEYFSETQRNKGNFPGRFSGRQFSNSRSEMNVSTLELGDSALYLCASSDIAGGGGAQYFGPGTRLLVL.

The chain joins TRBV5-1 to TRBJ1-1; 8 bases agree with TRBD1. Looked up from germline, CDR1 is SGHRS and CDR2 is YFSETQ. J was trimmed by 11 bases and V by 3 bases; bases with no gene match: 12. The CDR3 has 14 amino acids. In DNA form, the CDR3 reads TGCGCCAGCAGCTATGACAGGGGTTGGTTGCGGGCTTTCTTT. It codes for CASSYDRGWLRAFF.

The rearrangement uses TRBV5-4 and TRBJ2-1; 7 nucleotides agree with TRBD2. J gave up 6 bases and V 4 bases, and 13 bases lay outside the gene matches. Germline V CDR1 and CDR2: SGHNT, YYREEE (reference sequence). This CDR3 is 16 amino acids long. The DNA of the CDR3 is TGTGCCAGCAGCCCCCCCCGCCTAGCGGAGTTCAATGAGCAGTTCTTC. Residues: CASSPPRLAEFNEQFF. Filled out from reference TRBV5-4 and TRBJ2-1, the complete variable domain reads ETGVTQSPTHLIKTRGQQVTLRCSSQSGHNTVSWYQQALGQGPQFIFQYYREEENGRGNFPPRFSGLQFPNYSSELNVNALELDDSALYLCASSPPRLAEFNEQFFGPGTRLTVL.

This rearrangement joins TRBV5-1 to TRBJ2-3; D is unresolved. V was pared by 0 bases and J by 5 bases, with 7 bases between. This CDR3 is 13 amino acids long. CDR1 SGHRS and CDR2 YFSETQ come from the germline V gene. The CDR3 protein is CASSLELRDTQYF. CDR3 DNA sequence: TGCGCCAGCAGCTTGGAACTCCGAGATACGCAGTATTTT.

The J gene is TRBJ2-5, the V gene TRBV7-2, with 8 nucleotides matching TRBD1. CDR1 is SGHTA and CDR2 is FQGNSA in the germline V gene. J gave up 5 bases and V 3 bases, and 8 bases lay outside the gene matches. CDR3 size: 15 residues. The CDR3 DNA sequence: TGTGCCAGCAGCTTGGACAGGGTATCGACCGAGACCCAGTACTTC. It translates to CASSLDRVSTETQYF.

The chain has TRBV9 and TRBJ2-5, with 8 bases matching TRBD1. Losses at the gene ends were 3 bases for V and 3 bases for J; bases not matched to a gene: 4. From germline, CDR1 is SGDLS and CDR2 YYNGEE. This CDR3 is built from 14 residues. CDR3 protein: CASSAGQVEETQYF. The CDR3 DNA is TGTGCCAGCAGCGCGGGACAGGTGGAAGAGACCCAGTACTTC.

This sequence joins TRBV7-2 and TRBJ2-3; 8 nucleotides line up with TRBD2. CDR1 SGHTA and CDR2 FQGNSA come from the germline V gene. With V trimmed by 4 bases and J by 1 base, 7 bases remained unmatched. There are 16 residues in the CDR3. CDR3 sequence reads: CASSSQAGAGTDTQYF. CDR3 nucleotides: TGTGCCAGCAGCTCCCAAGCGGGAGCGGGCACAGATACGCAGTATTTT.

The chain uses TRBV28 and TRBJ1-6, with 8 bases aligning to TRBD1. The CDR3 contains 13 residues. Germline CDR1 MDHEN, CDR2 SYDVKM. Unmatched junction bases numbered 6, after V lost 6 bases and J lost 11 bases. The chain's CDR3 is CASRLRQGTPLHF. Here the CDR3 DNA reads TGTGCCAGCAGACTTAGACAGGGGACACCCCTCCACTTT. Full variable domain (rest looked up from reference TRBV28 and TRBJ1-6): DVKVTQSSRYLVKRTGEKVFLECVQDMDHENMFWYRQDPGLGLRLIYFSYDVKMKEKGDIPEGYSVSREKKERFSLILESASTNQTSMYLCASRLRQGTPLHFGNGTRLTVT.

The V gene is TRBV6-4, the J gene TRBJ2-1, with 8 positions matching TRBD1. With V trimmed by 2 bases and J by 1 base, 13 bases remained unmatched. Germline CDR1 and CDR2: MRHNA and SNTAGT. The CDR3 spans 19 residues. The CDR3, as DNA: TGTGCCAGCAGTGACCCCAGACGACAGGGGAGTCATTCCTACAATGAGCAGTTCTTC. Its protein is CASSDPRRQGSHSYNEQFF.

The chain uses TRBV5-1 and TRBJ2-7, with TRBD2 matching over 12 bases. The trim removed 3 bases at V and 5 bases at J, leaving 9 bases unmatched. Germline CDR1 reads SGHRS; CDR2 reads YFSETQ. The CDR3 consists of 16 residues. CDR3 nucleotides: TGCGCCAGCAGCTCGGCCCGGACTAGCGGGATCCACGAGCAGTACTTC. Translation: CASSSARTSGIHEQYF.

The chain is built from TRBV6-1 and TRBJ1-5, with 8 nucleotides matching TRBD1. Germline assignment: CDR1 MNHNS and CDR2 SASEGT. Unmatched junction bases numbered 8, after V lost 2 bases and J lost 8 bases. The CDR3 runs 15 residues. The CDR3 here is CASSEWGQGAEPQHF. DNA of the CDR3: TGTGCCAGCAGTGAATGGGGCCAGGGGGCTGAGCCCCAGCATTTT.

This clone was observed once. The chain employs TRBV7-2 and TRBJ2-7; 9 nucleotides match TRBD1. Trimming at V came to 5 bases and at J to 7 bases, leaving 9 bases not matched to a gene. The germline CDR1 and CDR2 sequences are SGHTA and FQGNSA. CDR3 size: 14 residues. As DNA, the CDR3 is TGTGCCAGCAGCAACCGGGACAGGGCGCGGGAGCAGTACTTC. This translates into CASSNRDRAREQYF.

The chain has TRBV29-1 and TRBJ2-6; 14 bases agree with TRBD2. The V segment lost 4 bases and the J segment 4 bases; nucleotides outside the gene matches: 12. The CDR3 contains 19 residues. Germline CDR1 and CDR2: SQVTM and ANQGSEA. The CDR3 DNA sequence: TGCAGCGTTGCCCTCCGGGCGACTAGCGGGAGGGTGGGGGCCAACGTCCTGACTTTC. It encodes CSVALRATSGRVGANVLTF.

The chain uses TRBV6-2 or TRBV6-3 and TRBJ2-1, with 11 bases identical to TRBD2. The CDR3 sequence is 15 residues long. Germline CDR1 is MNHEY and CDR2 is SVGEGT. Germline trimming cut 5 bases from V and 2 bases from J; bases unmatched to any gene: 2. CDR3 loop: CASSKLAGAYNEQFF. The DNA of the CDR3 is TGTGCCAGCAGTAAACTAGCGGGGGCCTACAATGAGCAGTTCTTC.

This rearrangement joins TRBV27 to TRBJ1-6; D gene unclear. The V end lost 8 bases, the J end lost 8 bases, and 19 bases lay between the germline ends. CDR3 length: 15 amino acids. Germline V gene lookup returns CDR1 MNHEY and CDR2 SMNVEV (reference sequence). The CDR3 coding sequence is TGTGCCAGCGCGGACCTCAAGGAGAGGGATTCACCCCTCCACTTT. This gives the protein CASADLKERDSPLHF.

The rearrangement joins TRBV6-2 or TRBV6-3 to TRBJ2-7, with 7 nucleotides matching TRBD2. This CDR3 comprises 14 residues. Trimming removed 6 bases from V and 3 bases from J; junction bases left unmatched: 8. Germline CDR1 MNHEY, CDR2 SVGEGT. CDR3 coding DNA: TGTGCCAGCAGCGGACTAGTCTCTCGCTACGAGCAGTACTTC. Protein product: CASSGLVSRYEQYF.

This CDR3 reads CASSRDNSYEQYF. The CDR3 nucleotides read TGTGCCAGCTCACGGGACAACTCCTACGAGCAGTACTTC. This chain joins TRBV18 and TRBJ2-7, with a possible D match to TRBD1 (6 bases). Trimming took 4 bases from V and 0 from J, leaving 7 bases between them. The CDR3 runs 13 residues. CDR1 and CDR2 (germline): KGHSH, LQKENI. Supplemented by reference TRBV18 and TRBJ2-7, the full variable domain reads NAGVMQNPRHLVRRRGQEARLRCSPMKGHSHVYWYRQLPEEGLKFMVYLQKENIIDESGMPKERFSAEFPKEGPSILRIQQVVRGDSAAYFCASSRDNSYEQYFGPGTRLTVT.

The gene calls are TRBV7-2 and TRBJ2-7; D perhaps matches TRBD1 (5 bases). Germline V gene data show CDR1 as SGHTA and CDR2 as FQGNSA. CDR3 size: 15 residues. V shed 1 base and J shed 3 bases, with 13 bases lying between them. In DNA, the CDR3 is TGTGCCAGCAGCTTAGATTCGGCAGGGATCTACGAGCAGTACTTC. Encoded protein: CASSLDSAGIYEQYF.